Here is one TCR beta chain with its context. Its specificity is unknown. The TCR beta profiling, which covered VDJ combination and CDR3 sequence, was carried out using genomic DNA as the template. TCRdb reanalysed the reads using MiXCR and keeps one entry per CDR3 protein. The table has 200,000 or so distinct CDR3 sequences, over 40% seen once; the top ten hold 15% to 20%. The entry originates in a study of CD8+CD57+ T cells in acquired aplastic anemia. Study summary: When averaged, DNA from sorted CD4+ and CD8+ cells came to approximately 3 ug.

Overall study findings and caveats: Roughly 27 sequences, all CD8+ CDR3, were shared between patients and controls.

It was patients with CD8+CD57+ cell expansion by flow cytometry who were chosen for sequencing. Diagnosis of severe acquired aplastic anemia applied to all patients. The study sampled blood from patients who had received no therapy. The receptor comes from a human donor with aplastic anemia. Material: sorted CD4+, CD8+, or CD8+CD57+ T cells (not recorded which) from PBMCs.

The CDR3: CASSTGTVALSRANVLTF. The DNA for the CDR3 is TGTGCCAGCAGCACGGGTACGGTCGCGCTGAGTAGGGCCAACGTCCTGACTTTC. The rearrangement links TRBV9 to TRBJ2-6; D gene ambiguous. V lost 4 bases to trimming and J lost 5 bases, with 22 bases between them. The CDR3 length is 18 residues. CDR1 is SGDLS and CDR2 is YYNGEE in the germline V gene.